Given below is one T cell receptor (beta chain) in context. Antigen specificity is unknown. The V end was cut by 5 bases, the J end by 7 bases, with 15 bases between. CDR1 and CDR2 (germline): SGHTA, FQGNSA. This CDR3 has 14 amino acids. This sample was taken from a study of response to subunit inactivated influenza vaccine. Study-level findings and limits: Researchers suggested that each seasonal influenza vaccination recruits few new T cells.

One entry per CDR3 protein, called by TCRdb with MiXCR from the RT-PCR reads. The table lists 450,000 to 600,000 distinct CDR3 sequences, about 15% of them singletons, with 3% in the top ten. This chain joins TRBV7-2 and TRBJ2-4, with D possibly TRBD1 on 7 matching bases. This material consisted of CD4+ T cells sorted from PBMCs, taken 23 months after vaccination. The clonotype comes from a man in his fifties or sixties who received an inactivated influenza vaccine. The CDR3 sequence is CASSLTGAGNIQYF. CDR3 nucleotides: TGTGCCAGCAGCCTCACAGGGGCGGGGAACATTCAGTACTTC. The whole variable domain, remainder taken from reference TRBV7-2 and TRBJ2-4, is GAGVSQSPSNKVTEKGKDVELRCDPISGHTALYWYRQSLGQGLEFLIYFQGNSAPDKSGLPSDRFSAERTGGSVSTLTIQRTQQEDSAVYLCASSLTGAGNIQYFGAGTRLSVL.